The entry below gives a single T cell receptor (beta chain) sequence along with its context. Antigen: not known. The data stem from a study of graft-versus-host responses after intestinal transplantation. The V and J ends lost 1 base and 2 bases, in that order; junction bases with no gene match: 3. The CDR3 contains 15 residues. Per the germline V gene, CDR1 is LGHNA and CDR2 is YNFKEQ. Sequenced by immunoSEQ multiplex PCR; TCRdb stores in-frame clones only, minus some. This repertoire shows 100,000 or so clones, 90% to 95% found once; its top ten account for 1.1%. This receptor was taken from a human donor who was the organ donor for an intestinal transplant. Here the sequenced sample was unstimulated CD8+ T cells sorted from spleen or lymph node cells, taken before transplant. This chain uses TRBV4-2 with TRBJ2-7, with TRBD1 identical over 9 bases. The CDR3: CASSQGDREAYEQYF. DNA for the CDR3: TGTGCCAGCAGCCAAGGGGACAGGGAGGCCTACGAGCAGTACTTC.